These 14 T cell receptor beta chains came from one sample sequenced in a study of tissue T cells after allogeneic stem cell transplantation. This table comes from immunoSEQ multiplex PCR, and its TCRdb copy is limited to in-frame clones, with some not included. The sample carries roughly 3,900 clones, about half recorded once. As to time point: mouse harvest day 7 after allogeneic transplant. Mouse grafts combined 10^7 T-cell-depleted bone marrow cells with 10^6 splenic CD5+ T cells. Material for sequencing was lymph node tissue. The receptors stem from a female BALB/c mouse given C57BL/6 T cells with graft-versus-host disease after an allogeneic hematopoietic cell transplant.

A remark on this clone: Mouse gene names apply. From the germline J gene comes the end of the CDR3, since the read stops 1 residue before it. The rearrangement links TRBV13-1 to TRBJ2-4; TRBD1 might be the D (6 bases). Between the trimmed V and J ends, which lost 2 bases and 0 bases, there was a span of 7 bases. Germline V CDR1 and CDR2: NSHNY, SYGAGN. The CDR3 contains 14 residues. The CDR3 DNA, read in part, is TGTGCCAGCAGTGAGGGACAAAGTCAAAACACCTTGTAC. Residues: CASSEGQSQNTLY. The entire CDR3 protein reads CASSEGQSQNTLYF.

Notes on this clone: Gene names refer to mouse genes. The CDR3 DNA, read in part, is TGTGCCAGCTCTCCAGGGACAGACACAGAAGTCTTC. The encoded protein is CASSPGTDTEVF. The whole CDR3 is CASSPGTDTEVFF. The genes are TRBV12-1 and TRBJ1-1; 7 bases are shared with TRBD1. The read stops 1 residue short of the end of the CDR3; the missing end is completed from the germline J gene. The CDR3 is 13 residues long. CDR1 is SGHSN, CDR2 HYEKVE, per germline. J was trimmed by 3 bases and V by 2 bases; bases with no gene match: 2.

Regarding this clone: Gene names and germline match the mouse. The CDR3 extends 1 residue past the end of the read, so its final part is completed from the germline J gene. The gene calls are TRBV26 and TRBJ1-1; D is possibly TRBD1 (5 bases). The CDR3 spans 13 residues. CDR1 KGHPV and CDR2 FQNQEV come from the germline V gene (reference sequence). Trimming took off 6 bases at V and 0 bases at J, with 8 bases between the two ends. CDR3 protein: CASSLQANTEVFF. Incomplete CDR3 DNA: TGTGCCAGCAGCCTACAGGCAAACACAGAAGTCTTC.

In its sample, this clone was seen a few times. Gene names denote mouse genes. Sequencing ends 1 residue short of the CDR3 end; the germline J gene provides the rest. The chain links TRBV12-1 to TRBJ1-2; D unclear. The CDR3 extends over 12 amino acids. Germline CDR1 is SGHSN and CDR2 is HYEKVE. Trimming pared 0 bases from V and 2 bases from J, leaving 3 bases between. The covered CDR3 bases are TGTGCCAGCTCTCTCCTCAACTCCGACTACACC. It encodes CASSLLNSDYT. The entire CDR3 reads CASSLLNSDYTF. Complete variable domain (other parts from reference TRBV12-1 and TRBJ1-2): DSGVVQSPRHIIKEKGGRSVLTCIPISGHSNVVWYQQTLGKELKFLIQHYEKVERDKGFLPSRFSVQQFDDYHSEMNMSALELEDSAMYFCASSLLNSDYTFGSGTRLLVI.

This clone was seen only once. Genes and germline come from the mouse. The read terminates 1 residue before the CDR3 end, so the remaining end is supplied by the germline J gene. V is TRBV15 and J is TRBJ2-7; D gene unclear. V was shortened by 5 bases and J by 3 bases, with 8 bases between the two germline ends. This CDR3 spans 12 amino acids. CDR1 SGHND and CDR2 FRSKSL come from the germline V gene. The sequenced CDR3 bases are TGTGCCAGCAGTCGAGGGCTCTATGAACAGTAC. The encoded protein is CASSRGLYEQY. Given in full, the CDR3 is CASSRGLYEQYF. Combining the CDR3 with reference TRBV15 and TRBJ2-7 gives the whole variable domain DAGVTQTPRHEVAEKGQTIILKCEPVSGHNDLFWYRQTKIQGLELLSYFRSKSLMEDGGAFKDRFKAEMLNSSFSTLKIQPTEPKDSAVYLCASSRGLYEQYFGPGTRLTVL.

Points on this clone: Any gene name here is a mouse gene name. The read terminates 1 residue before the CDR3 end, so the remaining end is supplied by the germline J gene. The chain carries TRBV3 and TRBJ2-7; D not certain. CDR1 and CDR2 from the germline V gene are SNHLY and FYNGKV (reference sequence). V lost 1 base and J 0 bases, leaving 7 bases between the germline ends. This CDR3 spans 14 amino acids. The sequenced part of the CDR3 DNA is TGTGCCAGCAGCTTAGACGGCAGCTCCTATGAACAGTAC. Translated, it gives CASSLDGSSYEQY. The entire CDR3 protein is CASSLDGSSYEQYF.

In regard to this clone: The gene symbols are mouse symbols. The CDR3 is CASRRRGAETLYF. CDR3 bases read: TGTGCCAGCAGGCGGCGGGGGGCAGAAACGCTGTAT. V and J are TRBV26 and TRBJ2-3; D tentatively fits TRBD1 or TRBD2 (5 bases each). The missing CDR3 end, 1 residue past where the read stops, is filled in from the germline J gene. Germline CDR1 reads KGHPV; CDR2 reads FQNQEV (reference sequence). V lost 6 bases, J lost 3 bases, and 10 bases lay in between. This CDR3 is 13 amino acids long.

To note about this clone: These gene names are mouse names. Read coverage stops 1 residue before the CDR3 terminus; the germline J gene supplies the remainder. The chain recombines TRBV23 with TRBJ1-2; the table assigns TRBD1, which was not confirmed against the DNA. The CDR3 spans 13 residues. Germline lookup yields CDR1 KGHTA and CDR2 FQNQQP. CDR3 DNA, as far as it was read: TGCTCCAGCAGTCCACATCCAAACTCCGACTACACC. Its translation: CSSSPHPNSDYT. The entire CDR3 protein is CSSSPHPNSDYTF.

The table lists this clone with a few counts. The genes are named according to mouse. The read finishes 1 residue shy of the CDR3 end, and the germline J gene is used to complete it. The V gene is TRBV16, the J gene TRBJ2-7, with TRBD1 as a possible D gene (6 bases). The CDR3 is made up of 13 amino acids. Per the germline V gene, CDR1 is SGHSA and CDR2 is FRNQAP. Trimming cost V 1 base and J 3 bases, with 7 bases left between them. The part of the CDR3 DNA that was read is TGTGCAAGCAGCTTAGGCAGGGGCTATGAACAGTAC. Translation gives CASSLGRGYEQY. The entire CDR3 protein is CASSLGRGYEQYF.

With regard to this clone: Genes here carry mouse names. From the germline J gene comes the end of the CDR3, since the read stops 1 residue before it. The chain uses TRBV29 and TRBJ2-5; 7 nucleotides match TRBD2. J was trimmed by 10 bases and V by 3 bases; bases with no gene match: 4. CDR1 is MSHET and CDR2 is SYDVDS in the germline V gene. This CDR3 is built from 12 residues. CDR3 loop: CASSLRTGPQYF. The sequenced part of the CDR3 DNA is TGTGCTAGCAGTTTGAGGACTGGTCCCCAGTAC.

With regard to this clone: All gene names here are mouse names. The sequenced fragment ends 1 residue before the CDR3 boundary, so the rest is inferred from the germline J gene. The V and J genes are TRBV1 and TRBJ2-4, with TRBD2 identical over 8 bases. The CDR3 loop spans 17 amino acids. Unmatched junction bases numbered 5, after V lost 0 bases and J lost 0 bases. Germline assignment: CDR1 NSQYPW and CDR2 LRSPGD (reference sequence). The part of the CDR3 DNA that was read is TGCACCTGCAGTGCAGACTGGGGGGCCTTTAGTCAAAACACCTTGTAC. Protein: CTCSADWGAFSQNTLY. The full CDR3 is CTCSADWGAFSQNTLYF.

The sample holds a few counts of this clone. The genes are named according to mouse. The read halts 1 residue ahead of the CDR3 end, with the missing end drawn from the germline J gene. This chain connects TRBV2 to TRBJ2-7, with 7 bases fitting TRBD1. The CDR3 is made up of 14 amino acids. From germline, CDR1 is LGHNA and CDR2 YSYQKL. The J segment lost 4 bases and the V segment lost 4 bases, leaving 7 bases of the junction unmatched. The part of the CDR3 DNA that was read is TGTGCCAGCAGCCCCCGGGACAGTTCTTATGAACAGTAC. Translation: CASSPRDSSYEQY. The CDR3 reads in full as CASSPRDSSYEQYF.

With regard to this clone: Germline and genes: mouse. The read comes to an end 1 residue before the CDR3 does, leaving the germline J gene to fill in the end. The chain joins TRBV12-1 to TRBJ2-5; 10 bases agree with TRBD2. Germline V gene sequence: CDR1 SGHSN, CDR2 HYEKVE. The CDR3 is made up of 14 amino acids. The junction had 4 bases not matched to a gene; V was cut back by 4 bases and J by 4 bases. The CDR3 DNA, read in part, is TGTGCCAGCTCCCTCACTGGGGGGGAAGACACCCAGTAC. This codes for CASSLTGGEDTQY. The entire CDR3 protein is CASSLTGGEDTQYF.

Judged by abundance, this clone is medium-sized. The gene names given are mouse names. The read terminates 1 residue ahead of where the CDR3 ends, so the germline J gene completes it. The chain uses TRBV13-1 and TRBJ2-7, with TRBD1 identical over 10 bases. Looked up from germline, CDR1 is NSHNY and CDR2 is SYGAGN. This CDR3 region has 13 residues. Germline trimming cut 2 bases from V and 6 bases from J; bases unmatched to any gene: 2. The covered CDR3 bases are TGTGCCAGCAGTGAAGGGACAGGGGTTGAACAGTAC. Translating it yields CASSEGTGVEQY. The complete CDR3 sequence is CASSEGTGVEQYF.